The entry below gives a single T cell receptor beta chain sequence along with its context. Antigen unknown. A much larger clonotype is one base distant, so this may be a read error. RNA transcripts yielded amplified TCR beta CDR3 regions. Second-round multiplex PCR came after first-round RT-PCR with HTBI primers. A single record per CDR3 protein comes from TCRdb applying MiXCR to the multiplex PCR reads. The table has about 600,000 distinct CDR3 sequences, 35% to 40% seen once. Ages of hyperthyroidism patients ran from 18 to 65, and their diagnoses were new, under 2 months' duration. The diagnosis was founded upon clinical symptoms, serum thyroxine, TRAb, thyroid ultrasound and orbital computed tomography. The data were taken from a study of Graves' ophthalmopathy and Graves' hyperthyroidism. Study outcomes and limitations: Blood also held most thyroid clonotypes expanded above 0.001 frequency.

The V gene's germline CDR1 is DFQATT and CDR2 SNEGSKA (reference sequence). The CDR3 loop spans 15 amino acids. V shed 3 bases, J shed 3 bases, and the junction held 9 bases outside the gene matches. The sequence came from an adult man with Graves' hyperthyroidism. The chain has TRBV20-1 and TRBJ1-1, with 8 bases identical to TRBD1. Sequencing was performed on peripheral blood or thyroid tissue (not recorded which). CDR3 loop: CSASPARGPYTEAFF. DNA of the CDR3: TGCAGTGCTAGCCCGGCCAGGGGGCCATACACTGAAGCTTTCTTT.